This record concerns one T cell receptor (beta chain) sequence. The antigen it recognizes is unknown. Qualities for individual bases were not recorded, and no much larger clone is one base off. This entry belongs to a study of blood T cell repertoires in COVID-19 (dated by TCRdb to about 2020). Broadly, across the study: Collaborator samples came from the United States, Italy and Spain and covered acute and convalescent phases of COVID-19. HLA class I and class II types, where available, came from metadata supplied by the sample provider rather than from assay-based typing. The repertoires were released in a freely available public database meant as a resource for research on the immune response to SARS-CoV-2. Deeply sampled blood TCRbeta repertoires from subjects exposed to, actively infected with, or recovered from COVID-19 were included in the dataset. Samples came from the ongoing ImmuneRACE study (first 160 participants) plus 1,254 subjects from 6 global collaborators. The material from the prospective study consisted of cDNA or gDNA derived from T cells, B-cell-depleted T cells, or PBMCs. Sample metadata almost always included a de-identified subject ID, COVID-19 status, age in years and sex. What the research found in general, with its limitations: The amount of clinical and demographic metadata varied by source and participant and was provided uncurated.

The V end gives up 5 bases and the J end 5 bases, leaving 7 bases in the junction not matched to a gene. The CDR3 spans 14 residues, from the cysteine through the valine. The sequence is cut down to CDR3 DNA, 42 bases in frame from base 1. CDR1 and CDR2 are read off the germline V gene as WSHSY and SAAADI. TCRbeta CDR3 regions were amplified from genomic DNA by means of the immunoSEQ Assay, a bias-controlled multiplex PCR. The original pipeline was this. Nucleated cell counts per sample were estimated from amplification of reference gene primers within the assay. Sequence reads were collapsed and filtered to measure the absolute abundance of every unique TCRbeta CDR3 rearrangement. For each sample, productive Simpson clonality was calculated as the square root of Simpson's diversity index across productive rearrangements. TCRdb took over this immuneACCESS table, retaining in-frame rearrangements with V and J assigned. Such tables are incomplete; in checked studies, under half of the missing clones stem from an unresolved V gene, and the remainder is unexplained. The DNA gave D and trimming, while V, J and clone size come from that table. Counted in this sample were some 100,000 clones; more than 65% of them appeared once. The ten largest clones capture roughly 12% of the sample.

Whole blood was collected in K2EDTA tubes by collaborating institutions according to the institutions' own protocols. For TCRbeta analysis, collaborator samples were shipped as frozen whole blood, as isolated PBMCs, or as DNA extracted from either sample type. This sequence originates from a woman between 65 and 79 years old with acute or convalescent COVID-19. The chain employs TRBV10-2 and TRBJ2-7; 9 junctional bases match TRBD1. Sequenced: peripheral blood. The CDR3 in this case is CASSKPGQGHEQYV. In nucleotide form, the sequence is TGCGCCAGCAGTAAACCGGGACAGGGCCACGAGCAGTACGTC.